This T cell receptor (beta chain) stems from a study of T-cell reconstitution after alpha-beta-depleted transplantation in children. Note on this clonotype: Its antigen is unidentified.

Study conclusions and caveats: The origin of alpha-beta T cells about two months after transplant was reportedly several hundred expanded graft clones. T-cell counts and diversity were attributed mostly to newly produced T cells one year after transplant.

V lost 0 bases, J lost 5 bases, and 11 bases lay in between. CDR3 length: 15 amino acids. Library preparation (for TCRbeta) was performed with unique molecular identifiers. TCRdb independently ran MiXCR on the PCR reads; one entry per CDR3 protein. The repertoire holds some 120,000 distinct CDR3 sequences, with around 23% as singletons. The chain combines TRBV12-3 or TRBV12-4 with TRBJ1-5; tentatively, D is TRBD1 (5 bases). The specimen comprised PBMCs, mostly from graft donor cells, sampled 180 days after TCRalphabeta/CD19-depleted stem cell transplant. The sequence derives from a male patient aged 2-10 years who had a stem cell transplant for chronic granulomatous disease, so the T cells may come from the graft donor. CDR3 DNA sequence: TGTGCCAGCAGTTTAGCGGCAGGAGGGGATCAGCCCCAGCATTTT. Residues: CASSLAAGGDQPQHF.